This T cell receptor (beta chain) was identified in a study of cytomegalovirus exposure and HLA in healthy donors. The study, taken as a whole, reports: The study designated over 150 TCR beta chains cytomegalovirus-associated. A classifier reportedly called cytomegalovirus status with high sensitivity and specificity. For most TCR sequences rarity was the rule, although some public TCRs occurred in many donors. Subsequent analysis revealed that first-cohort TCR clusters tended to co-occur in the 120 or so validation repertoires.

The germline V gene encodes CDR1 SGHTA and CDR2 FQGNSA. This CDR3 spans 11 amino acids. The germline V and J ends were trimmed by 3 bases and 4 bases, with 3 bases remaining between them. To note about this clone: Its antigen is currently unknown.

Method: immunoSEQ multiplex PCR; TCRdb's copy keeps in-frame clones and lacks some. This table has over 200,000 clones, around 86% appearing once. This clonotype originated in a woman aged 18-30 years in good health and CMV-seropositive. The gene calls are TRBV7-2 and TRBJ2-5; D gene unclear. The specimen sequenced was PBMCs. CDR3 sequence reads: CASSFVETQYF. CDR3 DNA: TGTGCCAGCAGCTTCGTAGAGACCCAGTACTTC.